The T cell receptor beta chain described here comes from a study of T cells in Graves' hyperthyroidism and ophthalmopathy (dated by TCRdb to about 2019). General notes on the study: Peripheral blood samples were taken at initial diagnosis, before any treatment was given. TCR V-J signatures able to tell the groups apart were searched for in a discovery cohort of some 97 patients, of whom about 40 had Graves' ophthalmopathy and about 55 had stable Graves' hyperthyroidism. Prospective prediction of ophthalmopathy was tested in an independent validation cohort of some 19 hyperthyroidism patients and roughly 16 patients who later progressed to ophthalmopathy. For training and testing, the 100 or so patients in the discovery cohort were randomly divided in a 7:3 ratio. In addition, the study compared T-cell repertoires in thyroid tissue and in blood from about 6 Graves' hyperthyroidism patients. Once sampling was done, hyperthyroidism patients were given methimazole at a starting dose of 30 mg daily, whereas ophthalmopathy patients were given high-dose intravenous methylprednisolone. The paper reports TCR Vbeta CDR3 sequencing of fewer than 150 peripheral blood samples: approximately 43 ophthalmopathy, around 80 hyperthyroidism and 17 progressor patients. Summary of the overall study and its limitations: In validation, progression to ophthalmopathy was predicted by the model with roughly 71% sensitivity and 72.22% specificity, a median of approximately 6.5 months before onset. A 13 V-J signature model separated ophthalmopathy from stable hyperthyroidism, with around 88% sensitivity and just under 84% specificity in cross-validation and 80%/75% in testing. No statistical method was used to fix the sample size in advance, and group allocation was not hidden from the investigators. Most expanded thyroid clonotypes (frequency above 0.001) were also found in blood, which suggests that blood repertoires may mirror thyroid immune responses.

In its sample, this clonotype was seen a few times. Its target antigen remains unknown. Per-base quality was not reported, and no clone a single base away is much larger than it. A patient counted as having stable Graves' hyperthyroidism if no progression to ophthalmopathy occurred over 18 months of follow-up. Hyperthyroidism patients were aged 18 to 65 years and newly diagnosed, with disease duration of less than 2 months. The study excluded patients with uncontrolled infections, other autoimmune diseases, pregnancy or lactation. Clinical symptoms, serum thyroxine and TRAb, thyroid ultrasound, and orbital computed tomography formed the basis for the diagnoses. PBMCs were separated from roughly 9.3 ml of fresh peripheral blood using Ficoll-Paque density gradient centrifugation. Trizol reagent was used to extract total RNA, and RNA quality was then checked on an Agilent 2100 Bioanalyzer. TCR beta CDR3 regions were amplified from RNA transcripts. A first-round RT-PCR of the TCR CDR3 used the HTBI primer set with the Qiagen OneStep RT-PCR kit. Libraries were constructed in a second round of multiplex PCR, after which size selection and purification were carried out. Libraries were sequenced paired-end with 100 bp reads on an Illumina HiSeq2000. The study's processing was this. SOAPnuke was used to process the raw data, throwing out any read that contained adapters or uncalled bases, had a mean Phred below 15, or lacked an exact constant-primer or identifier match. COPE v1.2.5 was used to merge high-quality paired reads, and clonotypes were defined as unique nucleotide sequences. Clonotypes were aligned to IMGT TRBV, TRBD and TRBJ reference segments using MiTCR v1.1. Analysis was restricted to V-J combinations with a frequency above 0.0001, which covered about 99% of repertoires. The TCS score was defined as the ratio of F50 (clonal expansion) to E x V (chaos), calculated using BLOSUM62-based TCRdist between CDR3 peptides within each V-J. Welch's t-statistics and random forest reduced approximately 520 V-J features to fewer than 15, which were used in a naive Bayes classifier (R e1071). The public reads were quality trimmed at Q25 with fastp and then assembled into clones with MiXCR by TCRdb, keeping productive beta chains. All rows with the same CDR3 protein become a single entry with the most common DNA and genes. The V and J calls were determined by TCRdb, not by the authors. Here the sample has more than 500,000 distinct CDR3 sequences; 14% occur a single time. About 15% of the sample is in the top ten clones.

For CDR1 and CDR2, the germline V gene lists MNHEY and SVGEGT. The CDR3 has 15 amino acids, counting the end cysteine and phenylalanine. This entry keeps only the CDR3 DNA: 45 bases, framed from base 1. V is clipped by 6 bases and J by 0 bases, and the sequence between their germline boundaries is 12 bases long. The sequence was collected from a woman aged 40 to 50 with Graves' hyperthyroidism. Recombination linked TRBV6-2 or TRBV6-3 to TRBJ1-5; the D segment cannot be called with confidence. The material sequenced was blood. The CDR3 reads as follows: CASRPDGISNQPQHF. The DNA sequence is as follows: TGTGCCAGCAGGCCTGATGGAATTAGCAATCAGCCCCAGCATTTT.